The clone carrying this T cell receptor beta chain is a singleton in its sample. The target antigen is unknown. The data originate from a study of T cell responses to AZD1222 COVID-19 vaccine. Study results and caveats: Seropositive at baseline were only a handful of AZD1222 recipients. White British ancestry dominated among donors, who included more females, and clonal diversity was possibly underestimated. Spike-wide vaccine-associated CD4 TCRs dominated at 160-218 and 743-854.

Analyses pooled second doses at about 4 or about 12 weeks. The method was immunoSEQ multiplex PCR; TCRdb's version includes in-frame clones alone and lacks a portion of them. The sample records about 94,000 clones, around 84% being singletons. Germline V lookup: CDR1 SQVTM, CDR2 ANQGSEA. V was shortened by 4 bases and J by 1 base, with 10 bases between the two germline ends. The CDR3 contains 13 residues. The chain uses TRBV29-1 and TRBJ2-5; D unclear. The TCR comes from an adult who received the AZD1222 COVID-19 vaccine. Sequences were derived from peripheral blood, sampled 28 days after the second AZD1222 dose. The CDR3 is CSVGRNSQETQYF. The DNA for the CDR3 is TGCAGCGTTGGAAGGAATAGCCAAGAGACCCAGTACTTC.